A single sample gave rise to the 5 T cell receptor beta chains below, sequenced in a study of CD8 T cells in ankylosing spondylitis. TCRdb independently ran MiXCR on the 5' RACE reads; one entry per CDR3 protein. The sample records just under 350,000 distinct CDR3 sequences, roughly 15% being singletons. Sample: blood, either unsorted or a sorted T cell fraction (not recorded which). The source is a male donor with ankylosing spondylitis or in good health (not recorded which).

This clonotype was found many times. V and J are TRBV29-1 and TRBJ1-1; D call uncertain. V was pared by 4 bases and J by 9 bases, with 15 bases between. Germline V gene data show CDR1 as SQVTM and CDR2 as ANQGSEA. The CDR3 has 12 residues. CDR3 bases: TGCAGCGTTGTGTCTCAGGCGTTGCAAGCTTTCTTT. Its protein is CSVVSQALQAFF. Based on the CDR3 plus reference TRBV29-1 and TRBJ1-1, the full variable domain is SAVISQKPSRDICQRGTSLTIQCQVDSQVTMMFWYRQQPGQSLTLIATANQGSEATYESGFVIDKFPISRPNLTFSTLTVSNMSPEDSSIYLCSVVSQALQAFFGQGTRLTVV.

The rearrangement links TRBV10-3 to TRBJ1-6; a possible D gene is TRBD1 (5 bases). The length of the CDR3 is 14 residues. V lost 4 bases, J lost 7 bases, and 11 bases lay in between. From germline, CDR1 is ENHRY and CDR2 SYGVKD. The CDR3 region is CAISVGGINSPLHF. CDR3 coding DNA: TGTGCCATCAGTGTGGGGGGGATCAATTCACCCCTCCACTTT.

The sample holds many counts of this clonotype. The CDR3, as DNA: TGCAGCGTCGCAAACCAGGGGAACTATGGCTACACCTTC. Translating gives CSVANQGNYGYTF. This sequence joins TRBV29-1 and TRBJ1-2, with D perhaps matching TRBD1 (6 bases). Germline assignment: CDR1 SQVTM and CDR2 ANQGSEA. This CDR3 spans 13 amino acids. Between the trimmed V and J ends, which lost 6 bases and 2 bases, there was a span of 13 bases.

In this sample, this clonotype turned up many times. V and J are TRBV7-9 and TRBJ1-1; no firm D call. The CDR3 covers 14 residues. V lost 1 base, J lost 6 bases, and 12 bases lay in between. The germline V gene has CDR1 SEHNR and CDR2 FQNEAQ (reference sequence). In DNA form, the CDR3 reads TGTGCCAGCAGCTTAGAAAGTGGACTTTCTGAAGCTTTCTTT. This encodes CASSLESGLSEAFF.

This chain connects TRBV25-1 to TRBJ2-7; tentative D call: TRBD2 (5 bases). Between the trimmed V and J ends, which lost 2 bases and 1 base, there was a span of 9 bases. CDR1 and CDR2 (germline): MGHDK, SYGVNS. CDR3 length: 14 residues. The CDR3 region is CASSERGLSYEQYF. CDR3 nucleotides: TGTGCCAGCAGTGAACGCGGGCTTTCCTACGAGCAGTACTTC.